Shown below are 3 T cell receptor beta chains from a single sample sequenced in a study of Ad26.COV2.S vaccination and SARS-CoV-2 variants. This table comes from immunoSEQ multiplex PCR, and its TCRdb copy is limited to in-frame clones, with some not included. The table shows about 350,000 clones, with 80% to 90% occurring only once. Treatment reported: about 20 received Ad26.COV2.S at low or high dose, single or two shots; about five received placebo; per-sample allocation not given. Collection of samples fell on day 63 after the first vaccine or placebo injection. Here the sequenced sample was peripheral blood, taken in a trial of Ad26.COV2.S vaccine versus placebo. These receptors were collected from a person aged 18-65 years who received the Ad26.COV2.S COVID-19 vaccine or a placebo.

The rearrangement joins TRBV15 to TRBJ1-2; 7 nucleotides align to TRBD1. The CDR3 is 14 amino acids. The germline V gene encodes CDR1 LNHNV and CDR2 YYDKDF (reference sequence). After removal of 0 bases from V and 6 bases from J, the junction contained 4 bases not matched to a gene. This CDR3 reads CATSRDGRGHGYTF. Written as DNA, the CDR3 is TGTGCCACCAGCAGAGATGGTAGGGGGCATGGCTACACCTTC.

The chain uses TRBV30 and TRBJ1-5; D possibly corresponds to TRBD1 (5 bases). Per germline, CDR1 GTSNPN and CDR2 SVGIG (reference sequence). With 6 bases removed from V and 3 bases from J, the gap between germline ends came to 12 bases. This CDR3 spans 13 amino acids. The CDR3 region is CACQQATNQPQHF. The CDR3 DNA sequence: TGTGCCTGCCAACAGGCCACCAATCAGCCCCAGCATTTT.

The chain employs TRBV5-1 and TRBJ1-4; the match to TRBD1 covers 9 bases. Germline V gives CDR1 SGHRS, CDR2 YFSETQ. The CDR3 sequence is 16 residues long. The junction had 11 bases not matched to a gene; V was cut back by 4 bases and J by 7 bases. CDR3 protein: CASSTLPGQGFEKLFF. In nucleotides, the CDR3 is TGCGCCAGCAGCACCCTGCCGGGACAGGGTTTTGAAAAACTGTTTTTT.